This passage covers 20 T cell receptor beta chains from one sample sequenced in a study of blood T cells in healthy people across ages. The authors ran a second PCR of about 6 to 11 cycles using a sample-barcoded 5' primer and a J-beta primer mix. TCRdb re-derived calls from the 5' RACE reads in MiXCR, one entry per CDR3 protein. The sample has around 780,000 distinct CDR3 sequences; roughly 24% are singletons. This sample was shared with a second study, whose subject was T cells of mothers and their children.

The specimen sequenced was blood. The receptors come from a boy aged 10-17 years in good health.

The chain joins TRBV20-1 to TRBJ2-5; D remains unclear. The end of the DNA is better explained by TRBJ2-7, so the J call may be wrong. Germline CDR1 and CDR2: DFQATT and SNEGSKA (reference sequence). CDR3 length: 13 amino acids. CDR3 amino acids: CSARDGFSYEQYF. DNA of the CDR3: TGCAGTGCTAGAGATGGGTTCTCCTACGAGCAGTACTTC.

This clonotype was seen a few times. The chain links TRBV29-1 to TRBJ2-3, with a tentative D call TRBD2 (5 bases). CDR3 size: 14 residues. Trimming shortened V by 4 bases and J by 2 bases, and 13 bases separated the two germline ends. Germline V lookup: CDR1 SQVTM, CDR2 ANQGSEA. CDR3 sequence reads: CSVGGRLNTDTQYF. The CDR3 coding sequence is TGCAGCGTTGGTGGGAGATTAAACACAGATACGCAGTATTTT.

V is TRBV20-1 and J is TRBJ1-1, with 9 nucleotides matching TRBD1. This CDR3 region has 15 residues. V gave up 3 bases and J gave up 5 bases; unmatched junction bases: 10. CDR1 and CDR2 (germline): DFQATT, SNEGSKA (reference sequence). The CDR3 DNA is TGCAGTGCTAGGGCTCCGGGACAGGGATGGACTGAAGCTTTCTTT. This encodes CSARAPGQGWTEAFF.

The chain combines TRBV7-2 with TRBJ1-4; TRBD1 agrees at 11 bases. Germline trimming cut 5 bases from V and 4 bases from J; bases unmatched to any gene: 9. This CDR3 comprises 17 residues. CDR1 and CDR2 (germline): SGHTA, FQGNSA. The CDR3 DNA reads TGTGCCAGCAGCCAAAAGGACAGGGGGCTTCGTAATGAAAAACTGTTTTTT. It encodes CASSQKDRGLRNEKLFF. Full variable domain (missing parts from reference TRBV7-2 and TRBJ1-4): GAGVSQSPSNKVTEKGKDVELRCDPISGHTALYWYRQSLGQGLEFLIYFQGNSAPDKSGLPSDRFSAERTGGSVSTLTIQRTQQEDSAVYLCASSQKDRGLRNEKLFFGSGTQLSVL.

The chain has TRBV20-1 and TRBJ1-5; tentative D call: TRBD1 (6 bases). This CDR3 region has 14 residues. CDR1 and CDR2 (germline): DFQATT, SNEGSKA (reference sequence). V lost 3 bases to trimming and J lost 2 bases, with 11 bases between them. The CDR3 reads CSASPGVGNQPQHF. The CDR3 DNA reads as TGCAGTGCTAGTCCAGGGGTGGGCAATCAGCCCCAGCATTTT.

In its sample, this clonotype was seen a few times. The chain links TRBV5-1 to TRBJ2-1; D not certain. Trimming took off 1 base at V and 3 bases at J, with 14 bases between the two ends. This CDR3 region has 16 residues. CDR1 and CDR2 from the germline V gene are SGHRS and YFSETQ. This CDR3 is CASSLSGQLFYNEQFF. In DNA, the CDR3 is TGCGCCAGCAGCTTGTCGGGCCAGCTGTTCTACAATGAGCAGTTCTTC. Drawing the rest from reference TRBV5-1 and TRBJ2-1, the complete variable domain is KAGVTQTPRYLIKTRGQQVTLSCSPISGHRSVSWYQQTPGQGLQFLFEYFSETQRNKGNFPGRFSGRQFSNSRSEMNVSTLELGDSALYLCASSLSGQLFYNEQFFGPGTRLTVL.

The CDR3 DNA follows: TGTGCCAGCAGCCAGGACAGGGGAGGTCATCAGCCCCAGCATTTT. Protein: CASSQDRGGHQPQHF. The chain employs TRBV7-9 and TRBJ1-5; 9 bases fit TRBD1. CDR3 length: 15 residues. The V gene end was trimmed by 5 bases and the J gene end by 5 bases; junction bases not matched to a gene: 7. Looked up from germline, CDR1 is SEHNR and CDR2 is FQNEAQ (reference sequence).

Many counts were recorded for this clonotype. The rearrangement uses TRBV5-8 and TRBJ2-5; 7 positions agree with TRBD2. CDR3 size: 14 residues. J gave up 2 bases and V 2 bases, and 3 bases lay outside the gene matches. Germline V gene lookup returns CDR1 SGHTS and CDR2 YDEGEE. CDR3 DNA sequence: TGTGCCAGCAGCTTCGGACTAGATCAAGAGACCCAGTACTTC. This translates into CASSFGLDQETQYF. Supplemented by reference TRBV5-8 and TRBJ2-5, the full variable domain reads EAGVTQSPTHLIKTRGQQATLRCSPISGHTSVYWYQQALGLGLQFLLWYDEGEERNRGNFPPRFSGRQFPNYSSELNVNALELEDSALYLCASSFGLDQETQYFGPGTRLLVL.

This rearrangement joins TRBV30 to TRBJ1-5, with a weak D call TRBD1 (6 bases). Trimming took off 1 base at V and 8 bases at J, with 12 bases between the two ends. Germline loops: CDR1 GTSNPN, CDR2 SVGIG (reference sequence). This CDR3 is 13 amino acids long. The CDR3 sequence: CAWSEQGWKPQHF. CDR3 nucleotides: TGTGCCTGGAGTGAGCAGGGGTGGAAGCCCCAGCATTTT.

This clonotype showed up many times. The V call is TRBV20-1, the J call TRBJ2-1; D is possibly TRBD2 (5 bases). CDR1 is DFQATT and CDR2 is SNEGSKA in the germline V gene (reference sequence). The CDR3 extends over 16 amino acids. The V and J ends lost 6 bases and 0 bases respectively, with 18 bases between them. This chain's CDR3 is CSACPRTASSYNEQFF. The CDR3 DNA reads TGCAGTGCCTGCCCCAGGACTGCCAGCTCCTACAATGAGCAGTTCTTC.

This clonotype occurred a few times. The chain recombines TRBV4-1 with TRBJ2-1, with 10 bases aligning to TRBD1. This CDR3 is 14 amino acids long. Germline loops: CDR1 MGHRA, CDR2 YSYEKL. With 11 bases clipped from V and 1 base from J, the junction kept 5 bases outside the gene matches. CDR3 residues: CAARGQGSYNEQFF. CDR3 DNA sequence: TGCGCCGCCCGGGGACAGGGGTCCTACAATGAGCAGTTCTTC.

The chain uses TRBV7-3 and TRBJ2-6, with D uncertain. V lost 2 bases, J lost 0 bases, and 8 bases lay in between. The CDR3 loop spans 16 amino acids. Germline V gives CDR1 SGHTA, CDR2 FQGTGA. CDR3 sequence reads: CASSLGISSGANVLTF. In DNA form, the CDR3 reads TGTGCCAGCAGCTTAGGCATAAGCTCTGGGGCCAACGTCCTGACTTTC.

The V call is TRBV28, the J call TRBJ2-5; the match to TRBD2 covers 7 bases. There are 14 residues in the CDR3. Germline loops: CDR1 MDHEN, CDR2 SYDVKM. J gave up 0 bases and V 6 bases, and 4 bases lay outside the gene matches. CDR3: CASSATSDQETQYF. CDR3 nucleotide sequence: TGTGCCAGCAGCGCCACTAGCGACCAAGAGACCCAGTACTTC.

This clonotype has just a few counts. The chain employs TRBV21-1 and TRBJ2-6; the tabulated D call, TRBD1, remains unverified against the DNA. TRBV21-1 is classified as a pseudogene. This CDR3 spans 17 amino acids. The CDR3 reads CASSYRDRGSGANVLTF. Written as DNA, the CDR3 is TGTGCCAGCAGCTACCGGGACAGGGGTTCTGGGGCCAACGTCCTGACTTTC.

This clonotype was detected a few times. The V gene is TRBV11-2, the J gene TRBJ2-5; TRBD2 aligns across 7 bases. The germline V gene has CDR1 SGHAT and CDR2 FQNNGV. V shed 6 bases, J shed 2 bases, and the junction held 9 bases outside the gene matches. The CDR3 extends over 15 amino acids. CDR3 residues: CASRESGREQETQYF. In DNA form, the CDR3 reads TGTGCCAGCAGAGAGTCAGGGAGGGAGCAAGAGACCCAGTACTTC.

The chain links TRBV7-2 to TRBJ1-4; weak D call: TRBD1 (6 bases). V was clipped by 3 bases and J by 4 bases, with 12 bases between them. The CDR3 sequence is 15 residues long. The germline CDR1 and CDR2 sequences are SGHTA and FQGNSA. This CDR3 reads CASSFNGGHNEKLFF. CDR3 in DNA: TGTGCCAGCAGCTTCAACGGGGGGCATAATGAAAAACTGTTTTTT.

This sequence joins TRBV25-1 and TRBJ1-2; D ambiguous. The CDR3 covers 12 residues. CDR1 and CDR2 (germline): MGHDK, SYGVNS. The germline V and J ends were trimmed by 7 bases and 1 base, with 7 bases remaining between them. The CDR3 reads CASNSLNYGYTF. The DNA for the CDR3 is TGTGCCAGCAACAGCCTTAACTATGGCTACACCTTC.

The V gene is TRBV6-5, the J gene TRBJ2-1; the match to TRBD1 covers 10 bases. This CDR3 has 15 residues. Germline-derived CDR1 and CDR2 are MNHEY and SVGAGI. Losses at the gene ends were 5 bases for V and 7 bases for J; bases not matched to a gene: 8. This CDR3 is CASSRPGQGSNEQFF. In DNA form, the CDR3 reads TGTGCCAGCAGTCGCCCGGGACAGGGGTCTAATGAGCAGTTCTTC.

V usage is TRBV29-1 and J usage is TRBJ2-1; 11 bases agree with TRBD2. The CDR3 is 14 amino acids. CDR1 is SQVTM and CDR2 is ANQGSEA in the germline V gene. The trim removed 2 bases at V and 7 bases at J, leaving 4 bases unmatched. CDR3 nucleotides: TGCAGCGTTGAACGGCTAGCGGGGGGTAATGAGCAGTTCTTC. Protein sequence: CSVERLAGGNEQFF.

This clonotype has only a few counts. The V and J genes are TRBV27 and TRBJ2-1; a weak D match, TRBD2 (5 bases). This CDR3 comprises 18 residues. Germline CDR1 and CDR2: MNHEY and SMNVEV (reference sequence). The V end was cut by 5 bases, the J end by 2 bases, with 22 bases between. The CDR3 DNA is TGTGCCAGCAGTCCCAACGCGAGGCGGACTGCTCCCTACAATGAGCAGTTCTTC. Protein: CASSPNARRTAPYNEQFF.